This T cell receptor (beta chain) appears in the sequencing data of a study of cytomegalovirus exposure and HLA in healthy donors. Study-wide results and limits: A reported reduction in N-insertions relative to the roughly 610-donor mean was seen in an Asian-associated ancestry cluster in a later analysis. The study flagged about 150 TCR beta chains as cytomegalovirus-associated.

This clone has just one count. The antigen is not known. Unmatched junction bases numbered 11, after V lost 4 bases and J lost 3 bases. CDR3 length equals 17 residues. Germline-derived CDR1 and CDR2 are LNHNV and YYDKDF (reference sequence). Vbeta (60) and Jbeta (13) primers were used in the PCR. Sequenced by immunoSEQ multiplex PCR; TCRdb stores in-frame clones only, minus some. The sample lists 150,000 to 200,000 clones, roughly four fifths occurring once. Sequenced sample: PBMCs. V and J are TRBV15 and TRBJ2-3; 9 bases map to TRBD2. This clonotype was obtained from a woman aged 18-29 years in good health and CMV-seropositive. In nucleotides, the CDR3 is TGTGCCACCAGCATGCCCGCTAGCGGGGATCAGACAGATACGCAGTATTTT. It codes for CATSMPASGDQTDTQYF.